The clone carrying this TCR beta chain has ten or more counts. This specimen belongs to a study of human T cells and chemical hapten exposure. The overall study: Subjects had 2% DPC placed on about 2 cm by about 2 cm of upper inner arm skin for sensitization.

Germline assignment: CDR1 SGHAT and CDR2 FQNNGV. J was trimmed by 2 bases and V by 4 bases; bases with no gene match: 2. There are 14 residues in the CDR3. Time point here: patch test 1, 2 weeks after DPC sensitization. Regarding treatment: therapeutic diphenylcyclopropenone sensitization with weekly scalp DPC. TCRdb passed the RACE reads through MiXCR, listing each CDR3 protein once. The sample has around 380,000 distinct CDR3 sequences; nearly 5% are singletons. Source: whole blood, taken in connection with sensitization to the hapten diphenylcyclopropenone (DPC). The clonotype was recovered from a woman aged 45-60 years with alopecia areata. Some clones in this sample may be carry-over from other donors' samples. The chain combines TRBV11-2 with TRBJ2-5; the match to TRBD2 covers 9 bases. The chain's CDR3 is CASSSSGGQETQYF. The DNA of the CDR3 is TGTGCCAGCAGCTCCAGCGGGGGGCAAGAGACCCAGTACTTC.